This TCR beta chain was recovered during a study of blood T cell repertoires in COVID-19 (dated by TCRdb to the early 2020s). With respect to the entire study: Samples from collaborators originated in the United States, Italy and Spain and spanned both the acute and convalescent phases of COVID-19. The material from the prospective study consisted of cDNA or gDNA derived from T cells, B-cell-depleted T cells, or PBMCs. Subjects who had been exposed to COVID-19, were actively infected with it, or had recovered from it provided the deeply sampled blood TCRbeta repertoires that made up the dataset. The repertoires were released in a freely available public database meant as a resource for research on the immune response to SARS-CoV-2. The samples were drawn from two sources: the first 160 participants of the ongoing ImmuneRACE study, and approximately 1,300 subjects contributed by 6 global collaborators. Nearly every sample came with metadata listing a de-identified subject ID, COVID-19 status, age in years and sex. Where available, HLA class I and class II types were obtained from metadata supplied by the sample provider rather than from assay-based typing. What the research found in general, with its limitations: The quantity of clinical and demographic metadata differed by source and by participant and was supplied without curation.

Collaborating institutions collected whole blood in K2EDTA tubes following their own protocols. For TCRbeta analysis, collaborators shipped samples as frozen whole blood, isolated PBMCs, or DNA extracted from either of those sample types. With regard to this clone: Its antigen has not been determined. Per-base qualities were not stored, and no clone one base away is much larger.

TCRbeta CDR3 regions were amplified from genomic DNA using the immunoSEQ Assay, a bias-controlled multiplex PCR. The authors processed their data as follows. The number of nucleated cells in each sample was estimated from the amplification of reference gene primers within the assay. To quantify the absolute abundance of each unique TCRbeta CDR3 rearrangement, sequence reads were collapsed and filtered. For each sample, productive Simpson clonality was calculated as the square root of Simpson's diversity index over productive rearrangements. Not all clones reach the TCRdb copy of this immuneACCESS table, which keeps in-frame sequences only. Checked studies attribute under half of the gap to unresolved V genes and leave the rest unexplained. V, J and clone size reflect that table, while D and trimming were determined from the DNA. This sample is represented by 80,000 or so clones; 86% of them were singletons. Of the sample, 1.9% is held by the ten largest clones.

What was sequenced was peripheral blood. The origin of this receptor is a woman aged 60-75 years with acute or convalescent COVID-19.

The CDR3 region reads CAWSPAAGADGYTF. The DNA sequence is as follows: TGTGCCTGGAGTCCCGCGGCGGGGGCTGATGGCTACACCTTC. The sequence is built from TRBV30 and TRBJ1-2, with a weak D call of TRBD1 (6 bases match). Including cysteine and phenylalanine, the CDR3 has 14 amino acids. The sequence is cut down to CDR3 DNA, 42 bases in frame from base 1. V is cut by 2 bases and J by 6 bases, and the space between the germline ends is 16 bases. Via the germline V gene (reference sequence), CDR1 is GTSNPN and CDR2 SVGIG.